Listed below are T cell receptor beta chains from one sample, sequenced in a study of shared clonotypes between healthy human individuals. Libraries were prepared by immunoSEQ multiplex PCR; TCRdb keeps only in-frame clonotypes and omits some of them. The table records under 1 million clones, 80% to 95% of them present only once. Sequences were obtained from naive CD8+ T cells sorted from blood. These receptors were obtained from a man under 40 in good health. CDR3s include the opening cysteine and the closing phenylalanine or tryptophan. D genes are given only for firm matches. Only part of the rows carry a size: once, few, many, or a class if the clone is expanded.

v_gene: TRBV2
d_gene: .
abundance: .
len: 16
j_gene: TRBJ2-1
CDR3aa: CASSVRLPGLYNEQFF
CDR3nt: TGTGCCAGCAGTGTGAGGTTACCAGGACTCTACAATGAGCAGTTCTTC

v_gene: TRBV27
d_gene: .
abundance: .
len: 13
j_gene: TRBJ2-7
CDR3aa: CASSPGQTYEQYF
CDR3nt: TGTGCCAGCAGCCCGGGACAAACCTACGAGCAGTACTTC

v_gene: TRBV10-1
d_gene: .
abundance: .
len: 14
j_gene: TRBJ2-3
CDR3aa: CASSLHRTDDTQYF
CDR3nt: TGCGCCAGCAGTCTACATCGGACGGATGATACGCAGTATTTT

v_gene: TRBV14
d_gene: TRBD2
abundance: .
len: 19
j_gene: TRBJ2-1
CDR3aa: CASSPKLAGDVWVDNEQFF
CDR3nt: TGTGCCAGCAGCCCCAAGCTAGCGGGAGATGTTTGGGTTGACAATGAGCAGTTCTTC

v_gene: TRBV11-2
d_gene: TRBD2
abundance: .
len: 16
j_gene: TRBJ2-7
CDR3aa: CASSPRLAGLWYEQYF
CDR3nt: TGTGCCAGCAGCCCGAGACTAGCGGGACTGTGGTACGAGCAGTACTTC

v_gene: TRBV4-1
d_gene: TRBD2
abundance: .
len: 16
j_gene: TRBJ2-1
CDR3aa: CASSPLGLAGGLEQFF
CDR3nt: TGCGCCAGCAGCCCCCTGGGACTAGCGGGAGGGCTTGAGCAGTTCTTC

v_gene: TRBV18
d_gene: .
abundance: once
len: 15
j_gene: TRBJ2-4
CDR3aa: CASSPNELPGNIQYF
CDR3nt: TGTGCCAGCTCACCAAATGAATTACCTGGAAACATTCAGTACTTC

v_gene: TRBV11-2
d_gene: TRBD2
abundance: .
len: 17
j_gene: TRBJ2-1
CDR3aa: CASSLPLAGDTYNEQFF
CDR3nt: TGTGCCAGCAGCTTACCTTTAGCGGGAGATACCTACAATGAGCAGTTCTTC

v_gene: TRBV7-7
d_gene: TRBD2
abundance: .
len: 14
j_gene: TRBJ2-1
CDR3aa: CASSAALADNEQFF
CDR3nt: TGTGCTAGCAGCGCTGCGCTAGCGGACAATGAGCAGTTCTTC

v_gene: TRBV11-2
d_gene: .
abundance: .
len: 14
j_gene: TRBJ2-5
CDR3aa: CASSRLGGRETQYF
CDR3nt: TGTGCCAGCAGCCGCCTAGGGGGTCGGGAGACCCAGTACTTC

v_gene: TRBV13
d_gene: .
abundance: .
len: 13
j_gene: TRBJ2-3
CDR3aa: CASSWSTFKAQYF
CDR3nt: TGTGCCAGCAGCTGGTCCACGTTCAAGGCGCAGTATTTT

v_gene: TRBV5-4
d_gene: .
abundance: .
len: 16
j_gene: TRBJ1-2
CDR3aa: CASSLWPPSSNYGYTF
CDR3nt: TGTGCCAGCAGCTTGTGGCCCCCATCCTCTAACTATGGCTACACCTTC

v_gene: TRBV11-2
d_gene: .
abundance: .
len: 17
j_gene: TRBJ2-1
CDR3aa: CASSLGGAPRGYNEQFF
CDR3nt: TGTGCCAGCAGCTTAGGTGGGGCCCCGAGAGGGTACAATGAGCAGTTCTTC

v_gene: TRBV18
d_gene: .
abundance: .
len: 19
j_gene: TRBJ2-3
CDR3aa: CASSPKEEAVLPSTDTQYF
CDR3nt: TGTGCCAGCTCACCGAAAGAGGAAGCTGTGCTTCCTAGCACAGATACGCAGTATTTT

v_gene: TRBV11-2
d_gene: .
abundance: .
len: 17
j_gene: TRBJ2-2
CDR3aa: CASSLEFRVRNTGELFF
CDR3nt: TGTGCCAGCAGCTTAGAGTTCAGGGTACGAAACACCGGGGAGCTGTTTTTT

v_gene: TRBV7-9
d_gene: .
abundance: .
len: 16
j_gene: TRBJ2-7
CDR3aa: CASSSRGTPPTYEQYF
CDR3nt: TGTGCCAGCAGCTCTAGGGGGACTCCTCCTACGTACGAGCAGTACTTC

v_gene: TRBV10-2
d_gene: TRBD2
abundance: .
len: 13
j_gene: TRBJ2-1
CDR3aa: CAIKTSGRNEQFF
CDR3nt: TGCGCCATCAAGACTAGCGGGAGGAATGAGCAGTTCTTC

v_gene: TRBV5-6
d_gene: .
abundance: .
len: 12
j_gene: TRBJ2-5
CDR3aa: CASSFNRGTQYF
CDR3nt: TGTGCCAGCAGCTTTAACCGGGGGACCCAGTACTTC

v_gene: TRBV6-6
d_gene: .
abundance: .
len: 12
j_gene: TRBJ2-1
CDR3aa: CASSYVGGEQFF
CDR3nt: TGTGCCAGCAGTTACGTGGGCGGTGAGCAGTTCTTC

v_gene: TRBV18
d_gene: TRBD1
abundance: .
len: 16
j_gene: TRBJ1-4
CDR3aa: CASSKTGPATNEKLFF
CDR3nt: TGTGCCAGCTCAAAGACAGGGCCAGCAACTAATGAAAAACTGTTTTTT

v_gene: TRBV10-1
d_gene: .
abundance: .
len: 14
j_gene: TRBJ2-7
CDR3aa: CASSESRLDSEQYF
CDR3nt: TGCGCCAGCAGTGAGAGTCGACTCGACTCCGAGCAGTACTTC

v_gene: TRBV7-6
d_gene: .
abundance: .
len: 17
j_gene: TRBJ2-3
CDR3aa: CASSRSISITTEDTQYF
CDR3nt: TGTGCCAGCAGCCGCTCCATCTCCATTACAACCGAAGATACGCAGTATTTT

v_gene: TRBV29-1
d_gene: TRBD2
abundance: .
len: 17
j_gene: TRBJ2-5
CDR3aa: CSVEGEWTSGVQETQYF
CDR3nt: TGCAGCGTTGAAGGGGAATGGACTAGCGGGGTCCAAGAGACCCAGTACTTC

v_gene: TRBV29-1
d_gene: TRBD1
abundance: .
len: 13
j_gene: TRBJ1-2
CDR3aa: CSARTGGFDGYTF
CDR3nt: TGCAGCGCCAGGACAGGGGGATTTGATGGCTACACCTTC

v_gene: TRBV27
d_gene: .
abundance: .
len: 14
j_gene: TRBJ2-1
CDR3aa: CASREVLSYNEQFF
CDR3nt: TGTGCCAGCAGGGAAGTGCTCTCCTACAATGAGCAGTTCTTC

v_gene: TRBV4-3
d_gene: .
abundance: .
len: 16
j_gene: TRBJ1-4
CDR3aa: CASSQDEGGPGEKLFF
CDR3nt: TGCGCCAGCAGCCAAGATGAGGGGGGGCCCGGTGAAAAACTGTTTTTT

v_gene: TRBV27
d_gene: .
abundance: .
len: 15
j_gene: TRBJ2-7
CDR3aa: CASSLSHRVSYEQYF
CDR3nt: TGTGCCAGCAGTTTATCTCACAGGGTCAGCTACGAGCAGTACTTC

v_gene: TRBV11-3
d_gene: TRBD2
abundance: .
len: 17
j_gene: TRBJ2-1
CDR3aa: CASSLGPSGSSYNEQFF
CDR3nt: TGTGCCAGCAGCTTAGGTCCAAGCGGGAGCTCCTACAATGAGCAGTTCTTC

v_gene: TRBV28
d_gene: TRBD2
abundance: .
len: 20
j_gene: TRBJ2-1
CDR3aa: CASSFIDITRAASGYNEQFF
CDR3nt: TGTGCCAGCAGTTTTATAGACATCACCCGGGCTGCTAGCGGATACAATGAGCAGTTCTTC

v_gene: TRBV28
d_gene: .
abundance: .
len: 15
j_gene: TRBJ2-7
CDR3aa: CASSLEGHLAYEQYF
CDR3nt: TGTGCCAGCAGTTTAGAGGGACACCTGGCCTACGAGCAGTACTTC

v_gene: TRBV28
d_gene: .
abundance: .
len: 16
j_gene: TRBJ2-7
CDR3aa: CASSGTTEDVTYEQYF
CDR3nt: TGTGCCAGCAGCGGAACCACTGAAGACGTAACCTACGAGCAGTACTTC

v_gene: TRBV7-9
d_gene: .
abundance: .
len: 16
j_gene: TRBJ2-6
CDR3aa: CASSLGRGSRANVLTF
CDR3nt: TGTGCCAGCAGCTTAGGACGGGGCTCTCGGGCCAACGTCCTGACTTTC

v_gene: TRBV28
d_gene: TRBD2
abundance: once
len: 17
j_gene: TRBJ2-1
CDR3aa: CASRTPRGTSGNNEQFF
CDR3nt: TGTGCCAGCAGAACCCCCCGTGGGACTAGCGGGAACAATGAGCAGTTCTTC

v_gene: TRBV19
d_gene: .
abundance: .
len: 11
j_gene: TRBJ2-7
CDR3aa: CASRSSREQYF
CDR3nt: TGTGCCAGTAGGAGCTCGCGGGAGCAGTACTTC

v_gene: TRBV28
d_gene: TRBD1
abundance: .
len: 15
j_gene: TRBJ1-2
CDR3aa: CASSLWQGASHGYTF
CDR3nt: TGTGCCAGCAGTTTATGGCAGGGGGCGTCACATGGCTACACCTTC

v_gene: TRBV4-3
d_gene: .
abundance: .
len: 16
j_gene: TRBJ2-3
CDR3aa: CASSLRAPESTDTQYF
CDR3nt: TGCGCCAGCAGCCTACGAGCGCCCGAGAGCACAGATACGCAGTATTTT

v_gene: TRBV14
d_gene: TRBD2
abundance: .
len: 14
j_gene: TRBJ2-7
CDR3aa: CASSPLGEGYEQYF
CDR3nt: TGTGCCAGCAGCCCCCTCGGGGAGGGCTACGAGCAGTACTTC

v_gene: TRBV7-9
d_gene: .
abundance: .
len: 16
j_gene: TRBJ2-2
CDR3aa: CASSNAPGPGTGELFF
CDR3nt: TGTGCCAGCAGCAACGCGCCGGGACCTGGCACCGGGGAGCTGTTTTTT

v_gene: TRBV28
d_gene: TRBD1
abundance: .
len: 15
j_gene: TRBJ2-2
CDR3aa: CASSAGTANTGELFF
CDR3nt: TGTGCCAGCAGTGCCGGGACAGCGAACACCGGGGAGCTGTTTTTT

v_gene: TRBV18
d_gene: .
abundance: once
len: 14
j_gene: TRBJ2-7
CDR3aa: CASSPSGRVDEQYF
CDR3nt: TGTGCCAGCTCACCCTCCGGCAGGGTCGACGAGCAGTACTTC

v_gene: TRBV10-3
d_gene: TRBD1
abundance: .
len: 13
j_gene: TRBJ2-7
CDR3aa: CATWDRGPSEQYF
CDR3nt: TGTGCCACTTGGGACAGGGGGCCCTCCGAGCAGTACTTC

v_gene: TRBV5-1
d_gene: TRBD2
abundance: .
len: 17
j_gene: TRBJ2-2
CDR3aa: CASSSPGLERDTGELFF
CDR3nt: TGCGCCAGCAGCTCCCCAGGGCTAGAGCGGGATACCGGGGAGCTGTTTTTT

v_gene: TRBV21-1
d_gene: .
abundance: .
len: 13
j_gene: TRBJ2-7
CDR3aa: CATRPGTGIEQYF
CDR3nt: TGTGCCACCCGTCCCGGGACAGGGATCGAGCAGTACTTC

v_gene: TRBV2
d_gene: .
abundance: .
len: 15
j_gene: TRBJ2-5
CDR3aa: CASSVEIVAKETQYF
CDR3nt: TGTGCCAGCAGTGTGGAAATTGTCGCAAAAGAGACCCAGTACTTC

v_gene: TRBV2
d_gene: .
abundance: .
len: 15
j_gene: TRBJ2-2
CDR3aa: CASSDSVGRTGELFF
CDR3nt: TGTGCCAGCAGTGATTCTGTGGGCCGCACCGGGGAGCTGTTTTTT